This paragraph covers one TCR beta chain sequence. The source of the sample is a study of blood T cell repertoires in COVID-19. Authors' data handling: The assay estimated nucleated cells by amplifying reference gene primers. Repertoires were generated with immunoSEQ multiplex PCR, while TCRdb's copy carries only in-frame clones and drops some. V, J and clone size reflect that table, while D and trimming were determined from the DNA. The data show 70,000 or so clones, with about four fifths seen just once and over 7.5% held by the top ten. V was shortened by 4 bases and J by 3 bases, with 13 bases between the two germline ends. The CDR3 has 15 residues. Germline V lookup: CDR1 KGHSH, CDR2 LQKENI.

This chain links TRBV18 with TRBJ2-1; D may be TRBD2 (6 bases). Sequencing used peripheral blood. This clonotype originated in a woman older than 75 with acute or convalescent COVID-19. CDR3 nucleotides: TGTGCCAGCTCACAGGGACTGGGGGGCTACAATGAGCAGTTCTTC. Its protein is CASSQGLGGYNEQFF.